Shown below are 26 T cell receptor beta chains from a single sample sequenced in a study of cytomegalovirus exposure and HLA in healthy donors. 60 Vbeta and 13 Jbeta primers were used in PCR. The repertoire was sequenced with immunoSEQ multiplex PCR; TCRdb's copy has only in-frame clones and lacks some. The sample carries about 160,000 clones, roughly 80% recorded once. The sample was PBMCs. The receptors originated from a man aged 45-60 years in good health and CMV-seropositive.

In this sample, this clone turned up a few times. CDR3 loop: CASSDGTSGGDTQYF. The CDR3 DNA is TGTGCCAGCAGCGACGGGACTAGCGGGGGAGATACGCAGTATTTT. The chain combines TRBV7-2 with TRBJ2-3, with TRBD2 identical over 14 bases. CDR3 length: 15 residues. Germline trimming cut 5 bases from V and 5 bases from J; bases unmatched to any gene: 3. CDR1 SGHTA and CDR2 FQGNSA come from the germline V gene.

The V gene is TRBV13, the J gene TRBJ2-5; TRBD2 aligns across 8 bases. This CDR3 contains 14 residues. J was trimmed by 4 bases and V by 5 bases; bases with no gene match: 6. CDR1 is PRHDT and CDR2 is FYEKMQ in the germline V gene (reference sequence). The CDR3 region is CASSADGGGETQYF. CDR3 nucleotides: TGTGCCAGCAGCGCCGACGGGGGGGGAGAGACCCAGTACTTC.

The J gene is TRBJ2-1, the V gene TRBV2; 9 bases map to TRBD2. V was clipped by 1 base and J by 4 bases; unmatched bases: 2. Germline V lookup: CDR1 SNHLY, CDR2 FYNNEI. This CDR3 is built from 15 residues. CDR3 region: CASSEDAGGYNEQFF. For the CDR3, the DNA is TGTGCCAGCAGTGAAGATGCGGGGGGGTACAATGAGCAGTTCTTC.

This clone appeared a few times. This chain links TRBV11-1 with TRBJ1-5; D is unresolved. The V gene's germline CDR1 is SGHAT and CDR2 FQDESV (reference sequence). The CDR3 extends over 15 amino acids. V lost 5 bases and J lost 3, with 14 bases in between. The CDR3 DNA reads TGTGCCAGCAGCCGCCGAGCTGGTCCCAATCAGCCCCAGCATTTT. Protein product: CASSRRAGPNQPQHF.

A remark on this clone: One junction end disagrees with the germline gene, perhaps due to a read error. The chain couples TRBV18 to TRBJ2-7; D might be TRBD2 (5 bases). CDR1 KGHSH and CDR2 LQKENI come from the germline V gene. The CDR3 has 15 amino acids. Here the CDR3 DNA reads TGTGCCAGCTCTCCACGCGAGGGTAGTGGGGACGAGCAGTACTTC. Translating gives CASSPREGSGDEQYF.

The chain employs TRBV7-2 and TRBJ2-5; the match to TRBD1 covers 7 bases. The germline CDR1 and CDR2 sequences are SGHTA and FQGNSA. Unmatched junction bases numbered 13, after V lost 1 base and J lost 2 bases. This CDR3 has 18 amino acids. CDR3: CASSLEGVRGGLQETQYF. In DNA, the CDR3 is TGTGCCAGCAGCTTAGAAGGTGTGAGAGGGGGCCTACAAGAGACCCAGTACTTC.

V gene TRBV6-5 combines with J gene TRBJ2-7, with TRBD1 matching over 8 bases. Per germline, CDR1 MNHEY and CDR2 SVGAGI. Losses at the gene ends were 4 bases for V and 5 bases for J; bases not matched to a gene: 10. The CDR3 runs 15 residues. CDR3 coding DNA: TGTGCCAGCAGTTCTCCCGGGACAGGTAACAACGAGCAGTACTTC. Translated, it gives CASSSPGTGNNEQYF.

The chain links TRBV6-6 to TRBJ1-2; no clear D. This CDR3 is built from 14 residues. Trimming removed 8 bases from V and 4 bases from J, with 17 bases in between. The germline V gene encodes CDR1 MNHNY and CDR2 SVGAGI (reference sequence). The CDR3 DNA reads TGTGCCAGCCTCTCCGAGGAGGTGAGCTATGGCTACACCTTC. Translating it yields CASLSEEVSYGYTF.

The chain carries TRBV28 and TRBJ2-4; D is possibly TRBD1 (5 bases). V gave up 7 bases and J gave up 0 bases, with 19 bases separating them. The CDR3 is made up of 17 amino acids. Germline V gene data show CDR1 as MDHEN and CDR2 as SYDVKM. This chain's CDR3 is CASKGERIDVAKNIQYF. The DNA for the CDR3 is TGTGCCAGCAAAGGGGAAAGGATCGACGTAGCCAAAAACATTCAGTACTTC.

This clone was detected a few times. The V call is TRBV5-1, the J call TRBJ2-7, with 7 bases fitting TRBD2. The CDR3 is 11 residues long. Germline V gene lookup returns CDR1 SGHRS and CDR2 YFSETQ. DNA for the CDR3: TGCGCGAGCGGGGCAGGGTACGAGCAGTACTTC. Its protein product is CASGAGYEQYF.

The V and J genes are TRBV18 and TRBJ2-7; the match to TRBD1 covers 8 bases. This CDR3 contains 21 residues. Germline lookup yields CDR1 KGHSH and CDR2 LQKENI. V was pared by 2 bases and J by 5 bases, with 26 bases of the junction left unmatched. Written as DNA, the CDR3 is TGTGCCAGCTCACCATCGCGGGTCTCTCAGGCCAAGACAGGGGCTAGGGACGAGCAGTACTTC. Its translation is CASSPSRVSQAKTGARDEQYF.

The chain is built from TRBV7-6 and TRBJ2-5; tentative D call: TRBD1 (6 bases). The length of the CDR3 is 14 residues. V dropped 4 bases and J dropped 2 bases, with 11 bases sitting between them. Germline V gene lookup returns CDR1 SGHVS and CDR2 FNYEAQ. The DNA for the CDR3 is TGTGCCAGCAGCTGGACAGAAAAACAAGAGACCCAGTACTTC. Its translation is CASSWTEKQETQYF.

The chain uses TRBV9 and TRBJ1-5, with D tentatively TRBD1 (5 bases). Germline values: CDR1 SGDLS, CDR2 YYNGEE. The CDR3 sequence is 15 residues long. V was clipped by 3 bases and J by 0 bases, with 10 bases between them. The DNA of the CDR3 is TGTGCCAGCAGCGGGCAGGGTGATAGCAATCAGCCCCAGCATTTT. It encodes CASSGQGDSNQPQHF.

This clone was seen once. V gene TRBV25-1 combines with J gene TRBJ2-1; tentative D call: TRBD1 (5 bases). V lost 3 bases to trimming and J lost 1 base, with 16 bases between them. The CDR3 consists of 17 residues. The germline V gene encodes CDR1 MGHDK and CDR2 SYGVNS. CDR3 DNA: TGTGCCAGCAGTGATCAGGTGGTGGGGCTTTCCTACAATGAGCAGTTCTTC. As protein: CASSDQVVGLSYNEQFF. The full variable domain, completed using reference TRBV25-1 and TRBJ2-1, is EADIYQTPRYLVIGTGKKITLECSQTMGHDKMYWYQQDPGMELHLIHYSYGVNSTEKGDLSSESTVSRIRTEHFPLTLESARPSHTSQYLCASSDQVVGLSYNEQFFGPGTRLTVL.

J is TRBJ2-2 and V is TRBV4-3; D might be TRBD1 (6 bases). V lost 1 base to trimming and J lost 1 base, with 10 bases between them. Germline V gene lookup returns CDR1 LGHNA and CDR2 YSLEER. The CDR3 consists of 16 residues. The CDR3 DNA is TGCGCCAGCAGCCAAGTAACGGGACAGAACACCGGGGAGCTGTTTTTT. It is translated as CASSQVTGQNTGELFF.

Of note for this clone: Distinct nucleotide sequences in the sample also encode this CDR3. The CDR3 DNA reads TGTGCCAGCACCCTATCTGGGACAGTGAACACTGAAGCTTTCTTT. Encoded protein: CASTLSGTVNTEAFF. This chain uses TRBV11-2 with TRBJ1-1, with TRBD1 identical over 7 bases. Germline V gives CDR1 SGHAT, CDR2 FQNNGV. The CDR3 is 15 residues long. Trimming at V came to 7 bases and at J to 0 bases, leaving 8 bases not matched to a gene.

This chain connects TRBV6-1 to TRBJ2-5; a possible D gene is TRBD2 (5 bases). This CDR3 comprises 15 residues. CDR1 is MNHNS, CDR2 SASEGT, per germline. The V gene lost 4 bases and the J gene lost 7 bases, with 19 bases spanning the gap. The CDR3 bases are TGTGCCAGCAGTGCATCCGGGATACGGGCCCGGACCCAGTACTTC. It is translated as CASSASGIRARTQYF.

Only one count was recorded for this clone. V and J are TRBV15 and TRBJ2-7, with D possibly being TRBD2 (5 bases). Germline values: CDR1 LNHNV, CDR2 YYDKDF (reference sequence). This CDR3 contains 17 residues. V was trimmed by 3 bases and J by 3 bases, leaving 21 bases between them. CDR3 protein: CATSSSRGAGEGYEQYF. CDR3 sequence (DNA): TGTGCCACCAGCAGTTCCCGGGGTGCCGGCGAAGGCTACGAGCAGTACTTC.

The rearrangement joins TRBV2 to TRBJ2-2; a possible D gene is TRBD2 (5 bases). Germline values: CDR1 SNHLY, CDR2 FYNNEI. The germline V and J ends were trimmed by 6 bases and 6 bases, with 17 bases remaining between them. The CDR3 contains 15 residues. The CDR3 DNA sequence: TGTGCCAGCAGACCCCGAACCCTAGCTGCCGGGGAGCTGTTTTTT. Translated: CASRPRTLAAGELFF. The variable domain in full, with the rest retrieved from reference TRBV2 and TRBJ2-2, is EPEVTQTPSHQVTQMGQEVILRCVPISNHLYFYWYRQILGQKVEFLVSFYNNEISEKSEIFDDQFSVERPDGSNFTLKIRSTKLEDSAMYFCASRPRTLAAGELFFGEGSRLTVL.

The CDR3 here is CASNLAGGRDNEQFF. DNA for the CDR3: TGTGCCAGCAACCTAGCGGGAGGGAGAGACAATGAGCAGTTCTTC. This chain links TRBV25-1 with TRBJ2-1; 12 nucleotides line up with TRBD2. Trimming removed 7 bases from V and 5 bases from J; junction bases left unmatched: 6. This CDR3 contains 15 residues. The germline V gene has CDR1 MGHDK and CDR2 SYGVNS.

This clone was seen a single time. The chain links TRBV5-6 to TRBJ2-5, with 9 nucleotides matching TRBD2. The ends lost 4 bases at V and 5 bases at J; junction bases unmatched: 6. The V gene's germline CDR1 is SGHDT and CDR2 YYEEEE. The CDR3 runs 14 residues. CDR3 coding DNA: TGTGCCAGCAGCCTTAGCGGGAGTGAGGAGACCCAGTACTTC. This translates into CASSLSGSEETQYF.

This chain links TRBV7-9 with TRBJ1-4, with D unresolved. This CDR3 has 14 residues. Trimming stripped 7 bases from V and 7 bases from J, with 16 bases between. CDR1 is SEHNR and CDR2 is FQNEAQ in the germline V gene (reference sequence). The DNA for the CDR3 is TGTGCCAGCATCTTTGGCGGGTCAGGTGAAAAACTGTTTTTT. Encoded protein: CASIFGGSGEKLFF. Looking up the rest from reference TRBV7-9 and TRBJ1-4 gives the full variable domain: DTGVSQNPRHKITKRGQNVTFRCDPISEHNRLYWYRQTLGQGPEFLTYFQNEAQLEKSRLLSDRFSAERPKGSFSTLEIQRTEQGDSAMYLCASIFGGSGEKLFFGSGTQLSVL.

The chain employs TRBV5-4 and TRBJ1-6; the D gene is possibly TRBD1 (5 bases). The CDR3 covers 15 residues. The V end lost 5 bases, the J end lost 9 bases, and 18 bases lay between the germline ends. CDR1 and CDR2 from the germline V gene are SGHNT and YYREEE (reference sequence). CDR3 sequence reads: CASRDTTGLPSPLHF. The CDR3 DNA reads TGTGCCAGCAGGGATACTACAGGATTACCTTCACCCCTCCACTTT.

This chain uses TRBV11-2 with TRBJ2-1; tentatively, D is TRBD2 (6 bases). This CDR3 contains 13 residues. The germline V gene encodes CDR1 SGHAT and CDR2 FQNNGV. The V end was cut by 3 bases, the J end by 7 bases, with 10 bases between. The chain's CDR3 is CASSFGGANEQFF. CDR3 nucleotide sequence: TGTGCCAGCAGCTTCGGAGGGGCGAATGAGCAGTTCTTC.

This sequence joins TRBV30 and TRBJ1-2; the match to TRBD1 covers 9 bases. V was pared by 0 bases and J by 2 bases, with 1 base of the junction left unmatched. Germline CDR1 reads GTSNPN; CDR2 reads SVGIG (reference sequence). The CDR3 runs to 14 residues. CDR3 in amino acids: CAWSVGQGNYGYTF. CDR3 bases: TGTGCCTGGAGTGTAGGACAGGGGAACTATGGCTACACCTTC.

The CDR3 nucleotides read TGTGCCAGCAGCCCGGGGACAGAAGGAAACACCATATATTTT. It translates to CASSPGTEGNTIYF. The chain links TRBV5-5 to TRBJ1-3; 7 bases map to TRBD1. Unmatched junction bases numbered 5, after V lost 4 bases and J lost 4 bases. The CDR3 runs to 14 residues. Germline V gives CDR1 SGHKS, CDR2 YYEKEE (reference sequence).